This T cell receptor (delta chain) was retrieved from a study of gamma-delta T cells after stem cell transplantation. This clone is labeled medium-sized (0.01 to 0.1%). TCRdb called clones anew from the RT-PCR reads with CATT. Of about 6,500 delta-chain clones detected, about 23% appear once; the ten largest clones hold around 19%. The germline V gene encodes CDR1 GEAIGNYY and CDR2 EKD. The ends were cut back, 1 base at V and 0 bases at J, with 11 bases in the middle. The CDR3 extends over 15 amino acids. V usage is TRDV2 and J usage is TRDJ1; D is ambiguous. The clonotype comes from a human donor. It is not recorded whose cells these are; they may come from a transplant donor. Sample: gamma-delta T cells. DNA of the CDR3: TGTGCCTGTGACACTATAAGCCCCTACACCGATAAACTCATCTTT. Protein product: CACDTISPYTDKLIF.